The 23 T cell receptor beta chains below come from one sample, sequenced in a study of OX40 agonist ivuxolimab in advanced cancers. Libraries were constructed by the immunoSEQ multiplex PCR assay. This is the immuneACCESS table as TCRdb keeps it, with only in-frame sequences that have V and J called. A part of the clones is gone; compared with another copy, unresolved V genes explain less than half, and the rest is unexplained. Here the sample has nearly 80,000 clones; about 90% occur a single time. The ten largest clones represent around 6.5% of the sample. Sequencing used CD4+ or CD8+ T cells sorted from blood, obtained in a trial of the OX40 agonist ivuxolimab. The receptors stem from an adult with an advanced solid tumor such as melanoma, head and neck, liver or kidney cancer.

This chain uses TRBV11-3 with TRBJ2-2; D gene ambiguous. Trimming cost V 1 base and J 6 bases, with 12 bases left between them. Germline CDR1 and CDR2: SGHNT and YENEEA. The CDR3 has 15 amino acids. The CDR3 region has the DNA TGTGCCAGCAGCTTAGGAGGTACCTACTCCGGGGAGCTGTTTTTT. It is translated as CASSLGGTYSGELFF.

This clone was recorded a few times. This chain uses TRBV6-5 with TRBJ1-2; possible D gene TRBD1, 6 bases. Deletions cut 0 bases from V and 8 bases from J, with 13 bases between. CDR3 length equals 14 residues. Germline V gives CDR1 MNHEY, CDR2 SVGAGI. The CDR3 DNA sequence: TGTGCCAGCAGTTACTCTGGGGGCGGAGAAGGCTACACCTTC. It codes for CASSYSGGGEGYTF.

This chain links TRBV15 with TRBJ2-3; TRBD2 matches at 7 bases. V gave up 3 bases and J gave up 0 bases; unmatched junction bases: 3. The CDR3 loop spans 15 amino acids. Germline V gene data show CDR1 as LNHNV and CDR2 as YYDKDF (reference sequence). The CDR3 DNA reads as TGTGCCACCAGCAGGACTAGCCTCAGCACAGATACGCAGTATTTT. Its translation is CATSRTSLSTDTQYF.

This CDR3 reads CASSLQGVGTGELFF. The CDR3 nucleotides are TGTGCCAGCAGTTTACAGGGGGTCGGGACCGGGGAGCTGTTTTTT. The chain has TRBV28 and TRBJ2-2; 7 bases line up with TRBD1. This CDR3 comprises 15 residues. CDR1 MDHEN and CDR2 SYDVKM come from the germline V gene. V lost 2 bases to trimming and J lost 5 bases; unmatched junction nucleotides: 5.

The V gene is TRBV6-5, the J gene TRBJ2-4; D tentatively reads TRBD1 or TRBD2 (6 bases each). With 7 bases removed from V and 7 bases from J, the gap between germline ends came to 17 bases. The CDR3 has 14 amino acids. Per the germline V gene, CDR1 is MNHEY and CDR2 is SVGAGI. CDR3 nucleotides: TGTGCCAGCACCTCGTATCAAGGGGGGAACATTCAGTACTTC. Translated: CASTSYQGGNIQYF.

The CDR3 sequence: CASSFPGSGRENEQFF. CDR3 sequence (DNA): TGTGCCAGCAGCTTCCCGGGTAGCGGGAGGGAGAATGAGCAGTTCTTC. The V and J genes are TRBV5-6 and TRBJ2-1, with 11 bases aligning to TRBD2. This CDR3 contains 16 residues. After removal of 2 bases from V and 7 bases from J, the junction contained 8 bases not matched to a gene. Germline loops: CDR1 SGHDT, CDR2 YYEEEE.

This clone was counted once. V usage is TRBV6-1 and J usage is TRBJ1-5; a possible D gene is TRBD1 (6 bases). The CDR3 extends over 16 amino acids. Trimming stripped 1 base from V and 3 bases from J, with 13 bases between. Germline V gene sequence: CDR1 MNHNS, CDR2 SASEGT. CDR3 in amino acids: CASSEGVGQNNQPQHF. For the CDR3, the DNA is TGTGCCAGCAGTGAAGGGGTTGGACAGAACAATCAGCCCCAGCATTTT.

The chain has TRBV6-1 and TRBJ2-1; 12 nucleotides match TRBD2. The CDR3 runs to 15 residues. Germline CDR1 is MNHNS and CDR2 is SASEGT. Germline trimming cut 4 bases from V and 11 bases from J; bases unmatched to any gene: 9. The CDR3 DNA is TGTGCCAGCAGTGCGAGACTAGCGGGGGAGTTGAAGCAGTTCTTC. Translating it yields CASSARLAGELKQFF.

V and J are TRBV18 and TRBJ2-1, with 7 bases aligning to TRBD2. Per the germline V gene, CDR1 is KGHSH and CDR2 is LQKENI. The ends lost 5 bases at V and 0 bases at J; junction bases unmatched: 7. This CDR3 has 16 amino acids. CDR3 sequence (DNA): TGTGCCAGCTCAATACGGACTAGGGCCTCCTACAATGAGCAGTTCTTC. It is translated as CASSIRTRASYNEQFF.

This chain connects TRBV28 to TRBJ2-5; the D is unclear. With the DNA end fitting TRBJ2-7 better, the J assignment may be wrong. This CDR3 comprises 13 residues. Germline V gives CDR1 MDHEN, CDR2 SYDVKM. CDR3 nucleotides: TGTGCCAGCAGTATCTTCCTGGGCCCCGAGCAGTACTTC. Protein product: CASSIFLGPEQYF.

The chain couples TRBV28 to TRBJ2-1; 15 bases are shared with TRBD2. This CDR3 spans 18 amino acids. V lost 7 bases and J lost 3; bases outside the gene matches: 10. Germline V gene sequence: CDR1 MDHEN, CDR2 SYDVKM. CDR3 sequence reads: CASTDPGLAGGVYNEQFF. In DNA, the CDR3 is TGTGCCAGCACCGACCCCGGACTAGCGGGAGGGGTCTACAATGAGCAGTTCTTC.

This rearrangement joins TRBV5-8 to TRBJ1-4, with D possibly being TRBD1 (6 bases). Trimming pared 0 bases from V and 1 base from J, leaving 7 bases between. Per germline, CDR1 SGHTS and CDR2 YDEGEE. This CDR3 has 15 residues. CDR3 bases: TGTGCCAGCAGCTTGGAGGGGGGAACTAATGAAAAACTGTTTTTT. This codes for CASSLEGGTNEKLFF.

This clone showed up just once. The genes are TRBV29-1 and TRBJ2-5; D assignment may be TRBD1 or TRBD2 (5 bases each). This CDR3 has 13 amino acids. The V and J ends lost 4 bases and 3 bases respectively, with 12 bases between them. Germline loops: CDR1 SQVTM, CDR2 ANQGSEA. The CDR3 region has the DNA TGCAGCGTTGGCCGGGACCCAGAAGAGACCCAGTACTTC. Its translation is CSVGRDPEETQYF. The full variable domain, its missing parts supplied by reference TRBV29-1 and TRBJ2-5, is SAVISQKPSRDICQRGTSLTIQCQVDSQVTMMFWYRQQPGQSLTLIATANQGSEATYESGFVIDKFPISRPNLTFSTLTVSNMSPEDSSIYLCSVGRDPEETQYFGPGTRLLVL.

V and J are TRBV28 and TRBJ2-1; 8 bases agree with TRBD2. Germline values: CDR1 MDHEN, CDR2 SYDVKM. Trimming at V came to 2 bases and at J to 5 bases, leaving 11 bases not matched to a gene. There are 17 residues in the CDR3. The CDR3 nucleotides are TGTGCCAGCAGTTTAGGCCTAGCGGGTAAAAATAACAATGAGCAGTTCTTC. This translates into CASSLGLAGKNNNEQFF.

The chain has TRBV4-1 and TRBJ2-5; the match to TRBD2 covers 14 bases. The CDR3 sequence is 18 residues long. Unmatched junction bases numbered 6, after V lost 1 base and J lost 2 bases. CDR1 and CDR2 from the germline V gene are MGHRA and YSYEKL. The CDR3 loop reads CASSQVRLAGGGQETQYF. The DNA of the CDR3 is TGCGCCAGCAGCCAAGTTCGACTAGCGGGAGGGGGGCAAGAGACCCAGTACTTC.

The genes are TRBV6-1 and TRBJ2-2; D perhaps matches TRBD2 (5 bases). CDR1 is MNHNS, CDR2 SASEGT, per germline. CDR3 length equals 16 residues. V was clipped by 3 bases and J by 4 bases, with 15 bases between them. DNA for the CDR3: TGTGCCAGCAGTGATATGGTGGGAGTGAGCACCGGGGAGCTGTTTTTT. It specifies CASSDMVGVSTGELFF.

This chain connects TRBV7-3 to TRBJ2-2, with 7 bases that match TRBD1. The CDR3 runs 17 residues. Trimming cost V 5 bases and J 6 bases; bases outside gene matches: 15. Germline V lookup: CDR1 SGHTA, CDR2 FQGTGA. The CDR3 loop reads CASSPVTGAPAPGELFF. The CDR3 DNA reads as TGTGCCAGCAGCCCCGTCACAGGGGCCCCCGCTCCCGGGGAGCTGTTTTTT.

The chain recombines TRBV10-1 with TRBJ1-1; possible D gene TRBD1, 5 bases. Germline V gene lookup returns CDR1 WNHNN and CDR2 SYGVQD (reference sequence). The CDR3 extends over 13 amino acids. V was cut by 3 bases and J by 8 bases, with 13 bases left in between. The CDR3 spells CASSDDSPREAFF. The CDR3 DNA reads as TGCGCCAGCAGTGATGACAGTCCTAGAGAAGCTTTCTTT.

The CDR3 region is CASSLIPATNRALNTEAFF. In DNA form, the CDR3 reads TGTGCCAGCAGCTTGATTCCGGCAACGAACAGGGCGTTGAACACTGAAGCTTTCTTT. The genes are TRBV5-5 and TRBJ1-1, with D perhaps matching TRBD1 (6 bases). CDR1 is SGHKS, CDR2 YYEKEE, per germline (reference sequence). V dropped 1 base and J dropped 0 bases, with 22 bases sitting between them. CDR3 size: 19 residues.

This clone is a singleton in its sample. The CDR3 DNA is TGTGCCAGCAGTTTAAGGTTACCCTACGAGCAGTACTTC. This encodes CASSLRLPYEQYF. The rearrangement links TRBV28 to TRBJ2-7; no clear D. CDR3 length equals 13 residues. Germline V gene sequence: CDR1 MDHEN, CDR2 SYDVKM. V lost 2 bases and J lost 2, with 7 bases in between.

The rearrangement joins TRBV5-4 to TRBJ2-7, with 7 bases fitting TRBD2. The CDR3 sequence is 16 residues long. V gave up 1 base and J gave up 5 bases; unmatched junction bases: 12. The germline V gene encodes CDR1 SGHNT and CDR2 YYREEE (reference sequence). The CDR3 DNA sequence: TGTGCCAGCAGCTTGATCAGTCTAGCGGCCTGGGACGAGCAGTACTTC. This translates into CASSLISLAAWDEQYF.

The chain carries TRBV5-4 and TRBJ2-5; no reliable D call. The CDR3 spans 13 residues. The V and J ends lost 4 bases and 1 base respectively, with 8 bases between them. Germline CDR1 and CDR2: SGHNT and YYREEE (reference sequence). CDR3 residues: CASSPSTQETQYF. CDR3 DNA: TGTGCCAGCAGCCCGTCCACCCAAGAGACCCAGTACTTC.

The gene calls are TRBV7-2 and TRBJ2-7; a possible D gene is TRBD2 (6 bases). Germline V gene lookup returns CDR1 SGHTA and CDR2 FQGNSA. The length of the CDR3 is 16 residues. V lost 5 bases to trimming and J lost 0 bases, with 17 bases between them. The CDR3 bases are TGTGCCAGCAGCCCCTCCCACGACGGGAGCTCCTACGAGCAGTACTTC. This encodes CASSPSHDGSSYEQYF.